This T cell receptor (beta chain) was captured by sequencing in a study of monozygotic twins with inflammatory bowel disease. cDNA encoding TCRalpha and TCRbeta underwent two nested PCRs of roughly 16 and 10 cycles, each of which was followed by bead purification. No DNA is given; TCRdb re-called the 5' RACE reads and lists each CDR3 protein once. The repertoire table contains around 150,000 distinct CDR3 sequences. Remarks on this clonotype: Its specificity is unknown.

Study-wide findings and caveats: Inverse Simpson values showed less TCRbeta diversity in IBD patients than in their healthy co-twins. Clonotype sharing was lower in IBD patients than healthy twins, most markedly with disease activity. Patient repertoires may have gained variability from differing immunosuppressive treatments.

This CDR3 has 15 residues. The sequenced sample consisted of blood. This chain links TRBV12-3 or TRBV12-4 with TRBJ1-5; TCRdb outputs TRBD1, but without DNA this stays unchecked. This TCR derives from a human donor with ulcerative colitis or Crohn's disease, or a healthy co-twin of an affected twin (not recorded which). The CDR3 sequence is CASSLMGAGNQPQHF.